Only one count was recorded for the clone carrying this T cell receptor (beta chain). Additional DNA sequences in this sample encode the identical CDR3. These data originate in a study of blood T cell repertoires in COVID-19. At the level of the study: Acute and convalescent COVID-19 samples came from the United States, Italy and Spain. From T cells, B-cell-depleted T cells, or PBMCs came the material, which was cDNA or gDNA.

Deletions cut 2 bases from V and 7 bases from J, with 8 bases between. The CDR3 has 12 residues. The germline V gene encodes CDR1 LNHDA and CDR2 SQIVND (reference sequence). Seattle patients were enrolled during active infection and followed longitudinally. Original methodology: By means of reference gene primer amplification, nucleated cell counts were estimated. Some clones are missing from TCRdb's copy, which holds only in-frame ones; the method was immunoSEQ multiplex PCR. The V and J calls and the clone size are those of that table, but D and trimming were determined from the DNA. The sample yields around 270,000 clones, about 87% seen once.

This sequence was found in a woman in her sixties or seventies with COVID-19, enrolled during active disease. The rearrangement joins TRBV19 to TRBJ1-1; possible D gene TRBD1, 6 bases. The sample taken for sequencing was peripheral blood. DNA for the CDR3: TGTGCCAGTAGTATACCGACAGGTGAAGCTTTCTTT. Translated, it gives CASSIPTGEAFF.